Listed below are T cell receptor beta chains from one sample, sequenced in a study of T cells in narcolepsy. Assay used: immunoSEQ multiplex PCR; TCRdb lists only in-frame clones, some missing. Among 30,000 to 45,000 clones listed, under 85% were seen once. Sample: CD45RA- memory CD4+ T cells from PBMCs. The receptors were sampled from a human donor with narcolepsy. Each CDR3 is given with its conserved first and last residue. The D gene is left open where the match is weak. The size of a clone is reported for some rows only, either as once, few or many, or as a class for expanded clones.

abundance | j_gene | v_gene | d_gene | CDR3aa | CDR3nt
. | TRBJ1-5 | TRBV27 | TRBD1 | CASSAGTGGQPQHF | TGTGCCAGCAGCGCCGGGACAGGGGGACAGCCCCAGCATTTT
. | TRBJ1-4 | TRBV19 | . | CASSVRAGGVGEKLFF | TGTGCCAGTAGTGTACGGGCCGGAGGAGTAGGTGAAAAACTGTTTTTT
. | TRBJ2-7 | TRBV19 | TRBD1 | CASSIARTGTYEQYF | TGTGCCAGTAGTATAGCTCGGACAGGGACCTACGAGCAGTACTTC
. | TRBJ2-3 | TRBV4-2 | TRBD2 | CASSQVAGGPDTQYF | TGTGCCAGCAGCCAAGTAGCGGGGGGGCCAGATACGCAGTATTTT
. | TRBJ1-1 | TRBV19 | . | CASSINLGTVNTEAFF | TGTGCCAGTAGTATAAATCTAGGGACGGTGAACACTGAAGCTTTCTTT
. | TRBJ1-1 | TRBV30 | . | CAWGRGMREAFF | TGTGCCTGGGGACGGGGGATGAGGGAAGCTTTCTTT
. | TRBJ1-5 | TRBV19 | . | CASSISIHSNQPQHF | TGTGCCAGTAGTATATCCATACATAGCAATCAGCCCCAGCATTTT
. | TRBJ2-6 | TRBV7-2 | . | CASTIQSRANVLTF | TGTGCCAGCACCATACAGTCGAGGGCCAACGTCCTGACTTTC
. | TRBJ1-6 | TRBV18 | TRBD1 | CASSSGGQEGWSLHF | TGTGCCAGCTCATCCGGGGGACAGGAAGGGTGGTCCCTCCACTTT
few | TRBJ1-1 | TRBV28 | . | CASRGGTEAFF | TGTGCCAGCAGGGGGGGAACTGAAGCTTTCTTT
. | TRBJ1-2 | TRBV25-1 | . | CASSESYGGGSYTF | TGTGCCAGCAGTGAATCTTATGGGGGCGGTAGCTACACCTTC
. | TRBJ1-5 | TRBV2 | . | CASSGEGNQPQHF | TGTGCCAGCAGTGGAGAAGGCAATCAGCCCCAGCATTTT
few | TRBJ2-2 | TRBV4-2 | TRBD1 | CASSQPDRDTGELFF | TGTGCCAGCAGCCAGCCCGACAGGGACACCGGGGAGCTGTTTTTT
. | TRBJ2-7 | TRBV6-1 | . | CASSPKGGTYEQYF | TGTGCCAGCAGTCCTAAGGGGGGGACCTACGAGCAGTACTTC
. | TRBJ1-2 | TRBV2 | TRBD1 | CASIRTGGCTF | TGTGCCAGCATTAGGACAGGTGGCTGCACCTTC
. | TRBJ2-3 | TRBV18 | TRBD1 | CASSPPGGWDTQYF | TGTGCCAGCTCACCACCAGGGGGCTGGGATACGCAGTATTTT
. | TRBJ2-5 | TRBV2 | TRBD2 | CASSDIILAGDQETQYF | TGTGCCAGCAGTGATATTATCCTAGCGGGGGACCAAGAGACCCAGTACTTC
once | TRBJ1-1 | TRBV18 | TRBD1 | CASSPSTGTGHEAFF | TGTGCCAGCTCACCTTCGACAGGGACAGGGCACGAAGCTTTCTTT
. | TRBJ2-1 | TRBV29-1 | TRBD1 | CSGLGQGAYNEQFF | TGCAGCGGCCTGGGACAGGGGGCGTACAATGAGCAGTTCTTC
. | TRBJ1-1 | TRBV18 | TRBD1 | CASSPPVTGGEPMNTEAFF | TGTGCCAGCTCACCACCGGTTACAGGGGGTGAACCAATGAACACTGAAGCTTTCTTT
. | TRBJ2-7 | TRBV4-2 | TRBD2 | CASSQGPTSGGYEQYF | TGTGCCAGCAGCCAAGGTCCGACTAGCGGGGGCTACGAGCAGTACTTC
once | TRBJ2-7 | TRBV6-5 | . | CASRYKRGYYEQYF | TGTGCCAGCAGATATAAGAGGGGATACTACGAGCAGTACTTC
. | TRBJ1-1 | TRBV9 | . | CASSVGGATEAFF | TGTGCCAGCAGCGTAGGAGGGGCCACTGAAGCTTTCTTT
. | TRBJ2-7 | TRBV30 | . | CASKAQSQAYEQYF | TGTGCCTCTAAAGCGCAGTCGCAAGCCTACGAGCAGTACTTC
few | TRBJ2-1 | TRBV5-1 | . | CASSLRWDRLYNEQFF | TGCGCCAGCAGCTTGAGGTGGGATCGGCTATACAATGAGCAGTTCTTC
. | TRBJ2-1 | TRBV4-3 | . | CASSPGQTSRNEQFF | TGCGCCAGCAGCCCGGGACAGACTAGCCGGAATGAGCAGTTCTTC
. | TRBJ2-1 | TRBV9 | TRBD1 | CASSGRPADRGLFNEQFF | TGTGCCAGCAGCGGAAGGCCAGCCGACAGGGGGCTCTTCAATGAGCAGTTCTTC
. | TRBJ1-6 | TRBV5-4 | . | CASSLAAPGSPLHF | TGTGCCAGCAGCTTGGCAGCTCCAGGTTCACCCCTCCACTTT
. | TRBJ2-5 | TRBV7-6 | . | CASSLEAMGGTQYF | TGTGCCAGCAGCCTGGAAGCAATGGGGGGGACCCAGTACTTC
. | TRBJ1-1 | TRBV29-1 | . | CSVDGVTEAFF | TGCAGCGTTGATGGGGTGACTGAAGCTTTCTTT
. | TRBJ1-2 | TRBV11-3 | . | CASSIGGTYGYTF | TGTGCCAGCAGCATAGGGGGGACCTATGGCTACACCTTC
. | TRBJ1-1 | TRBV2 | TRBD1 | CASRAGGVAGNTEAFF | TGTGCCAGCAGGGCAGGGGGGGTTGCAGGGAACACTGAAGCTTTCTTT
. | TRBJ2-1 | TRBV7-2 | TRBD2 | CASSLASGGANEQFF | TGTGCCAGCAGCTTAGCTAGCGGGGGGGCCAATGAGCAGTTCTTC
. | TRBJ1-6 | TRBV25-1 | . | CASRGGGKPLHF | TGTGCCAGCCGCGGTGGAGGGAAACCCCTCCACTTT
. | TRBJ2-3 | TRBV4-3 | TRBD2 | CASSQERGARRF | TGCGCCAGCAGCCAAGAGCGGGGGGCCCGGCGCTTT
. | TRBJ1-4 | TRBV10-1 | . | CAKPERTGHTNEKLFF | TGCGCCAAACCAGAAAGAACAGGACATACTAATGAAAAACTGTTTTTT
. | TRBJ2-7 | TRBV11-3 | . | CASSLPTQGTYEQYF | TGTGCCAGCAGCTTACCAACGCAAGGGACCTACGAGCAGTACTTC
. | TRBJ1-2 | TRBV28 | . | CASSPPTASYGYTF | TGTGCCAGCAGCCCCCCCACTGCCAGCTATGGCTACACCTTC
few | TRBJ1-1 | TRBV4-3 | . | CASSSHLGGTEAFF | TGCGCCAGCAGCTCTCACCTAGGGGGAACTGAAGCTTTCTTT
. | TRBJ2-5 | TRBV7-3 | . | CASSLGLKETQYF | TGTGCCAGCAGCTTGGGCTTAAAAGAGACCCAGTACTTC
. | TRBJ1-1 | TRBV19 | . | CASSIGQSRNTEAFF | TGTGCCAGTAGCATTGGACAGAGCCGCAACACTGAAGCTTTCTTT
. | TRBJ1-5 | TRBV30 | . | CACGGGNNQPQHF | TGTGCCTGTGGGGGGGGGAACAATCAGCCCCAGCATTTT
. | TRBJ2-7 | TRBV6-5 | TRBD2 | CASSGGYEQYF | TGTGCCAGCTCCGGGGGGTACGAGCAGTACTTC
. | TRBJ1-4 | TRBV29-1 | . | CSGGGYNEKLFF | TGCAGCGGCGGGGGCTATAATGAAAAACTGTTTTTT
. | TRBJ2-2 | TRBV30 | TRBD2 | CAWSVASGVRNTGELFF | TGTGCCTGGAGTGTAGCTAGCGGGGTCCGGAACACCGGGGAGCTGTTTTTT
. | TRBJ2-4 | TRBV19 | TRBD2 | CASSIPGGGRNIQYF | TGTGCCAGTAGTATTCCCGGGGGAGGGAGGAACATTCAGTACTTC
. | TRBJ1-6 | TRBV19 | TRBD1 | CASSTAGGGSPLHF | TGTGCCAGTAGTACGGCAGGGGGCGGTTCACCCCTCCACTTT
few | TRBJ2-7 | TRBV2 | . | CASSVFYSYEQYF | TGTGCCAGCAGTGTCTTCTACTCCTACGAGCAGTACTTC
. | TRBJ1-5 | TRBV28 | TRBD1 | CASRQTKQGFPNQPQHF | TGTGCCAGCAGACAAACCAAACAGGGGTTCCCTAACCAGCCCCAGCATTTT
. | TRBJ2-7 | TRBV7-9 | . | CASSFRAGSYEQYF | TGTGCCAGCAGCTTTAGGGCCGGCTCCTACGAGCAGTACTTC
. | TRBJ1-4 | TRBV5-6 | . | CASSFGTEIGKLFF | TGTGCCAGCAGCTTTGGTACGGAAATCGGAAAACTGTTTTTT
. | TRBJ2-5 | TRBV5-1 | TRBD2 | CASSFTSGGQETQYF | TGCGCCAGCAGCTTCACTAGCGGGGGCCAAGAGACCCAGTACTTC
. | TRBJ1-2 | TRBV11-2 | . | CASSLAVKIANYGYTF | TGTGCCAGCAGCTTAGCAGTCAAAATAGCTAACTATGGCTACACCTTC
once | TRBJ2-7 | TRBV30 | TRBD2 | CAWSGIDKGRGFYEQYF | TGTGCCTGGTCCGGTATAGATAAAGGGCGGGGGTTCTACGAGCAGTACTTC
. | TRBJ2-1 | TRBV7-6 | . | CASSLDPGSSYNEQFF | TGTGCCAGCAGCTTAGATCCCGGGAGCTCCTACAATGAGCAGTTCTTC
. | TRBJ1-2 | TRBV19 | . | CASSIPEIRGYTF | TGTGCCAGTAGTATCCCCGAAATACGTGGCTACACCTTC
. | TRBJ2-1 | TRBV18 | TRBD2 | CASSPVVSGGGYNEQFF | TGTGCCAGCTCACCAGTAGTTTCGGGCGGGGGCTACAATGAGCAGTTCTTC
. | TRBJ1-6 | TRBV7-8 | . | CASSLRGPRSPLHF | TGTGCCAGCAGCTTACGGGGGCCCCGGTCACCCCTCCACTTT
medium-sized | TRBJ1-5 | TRBV7-3 | . | CASSTTGHENQPQHF | TGTGCCAGCAGCACGACGGGACACGAGAATCAGCCCCAGCATTTT